These 8 T cell receptor beta chains came from one sample sequenced in a study of CDR3 diversity in severe acne. TCRdb redid the calling of the PCR reads with MiXCR, one entry per CDR3 protein. This sample has over 100,000 distinct CDR3 sequences; roughly half occur once, and the top ten carry over 10%. The sample consisted of blood. These receptors originate from a male donor with acne.

J is TRBJ2-7 and V is TRBV7-9; D may correspond to TRBD1 or TRBD2 (7 bases each). This CDR3 has 14 residues. CDR1 and CDR2 (germline): SEHNR, FQNEAQ (reference sequence). The V gene lost 5 bases and the J gene lost 2 bases, with 13 bases spanning the gap. The CDR3 DNA reads TGTGCCAGCAGCGGGGGGGACAGTGCCTACGAGCAGTACTTC. Translated, it gives CASSGGDSAYEQYF.

This clonotype was seen repeatedly, ten times or more. The chain has TRBV11-2 and TRBJ2-7; 11 nucleotides match TRBD2. The CDR3 runs to 14 residues. Germline trimming cut 6 bases from V and 5 bases from J; bases unmatched to any gene: 6. Germline CDR1 and CDR2: SGHAT and FQNNGV. The CDR3 nucleotides read TGTGCCAGCAGAACTAGCGGGAGTTCCCACGAGCAGTACTTC. It translates to CASRTSGSSHEQYF.

With respect to this clonotype: At one end, the junction sequence differs from germline, possibly due to a read error. The gene calls are TRBV6-6 and TRBJ2-3, with D perhaps being TRBD1 or TRBD2 (5 bases each). Germline CDR1 reads MNHNY; CDR2 reads SVGAGI (reference sequence). The CDR3 extends over 14 amino acids. CDR3 nucleotide sequence: TGTGCCAGCAGCCCCGGGACCCTCACAGATACACAGTATTTT. Its translation is CASSPGTLTDTQYF.

This clonotype qualifies as medium-sized. In DNA, the CDR3 is TGCGCCAGCAGTGAGGCGCCCCGGGACAGCCTTTCTAGCACAGATACGCAGTATTTT. Translation gives CASSEAPRDSLSSTDTQYF. V usage is TRBV10-2 and J usage is TRBJ2-3, with TRBD1 matching over 7 bases. V was clipped by 2 bases and J by 0 bases; unmatched bases: 14. This CDR3 region has 19 residues. Looked up from germline, CDR1 is WSHSY and CDR2 is SAAADI.

This clonotype was detected only a few times. The chain has TRBV25-1 and TRBJ1-5; the D is unclear. CDR1 is MGHDK, CDR2 SYGVNS, per germline. Trimming took 0 bases from V and 5 from J, leaving 8 bases between them. This CDR3 spans 14 amino acids. The CDR3 coding sequence is TGTGCCAGCAGTGAATACTCGCGGGATCAGCCCCAGCATTTT. Its protein is CASSEYSRDQPQHF.

This clonotype was counted at least ten times. This rearrangement joins TRBV9 to TRBJ2-5; 7 nucleotides align to TRBD1. There are 15 residues in the CDR3. Germline CDR1 and CDR2: SGDLS and YYNGEE. Unmatched junction bases numbered 7, after V lost 0 bases and J lost 5 bases. The CDR3, as DNA: TGTGCCAGCAGCGTAGACGGCAGGGGGACGGAGACCCAGTACTTC. Amino acids: CASSVDGRGTETQYF.

The chain links TRBV25-1 to TRBJ1-2; D not certain. CDR1 MGHDK and CDR2 SYGVNS come from the germline V gene. The CDR3 totals 17 residues. Trimming took 5 bases from V and 6 from J, leaving 25 bases between them. CDR3 in DNA: TGTGCCAGCAGTCCCGAGAGTTGGACTGCCCCCTTCGATGGCTACACCTTC. Its protein product is CASSPESWTAPFDGYTF.

In this sample, this clonotype turned up once. This may arise from a read error, as a much more abundant clone is one base away. The chain uses TRBV5-5 and TRBJ2-7; D remains ambiguous. The CDR3 consists of 15 residues. Trimming stripped 0 bases from V and 1 base from J, with 11 bases between. Germline assignment: CDR1 SGHKS and CDR2 YYEKEE (reference sequence). The chain's CDR3 is CASSLDPRFSYEQYF. CDR3 DNA: TGTGCCAGCAGCTTGGATCCGCGATTTTCCTACGAGCAGTACTTC.